A single sample is the source of the 25 T cell receptor beta chains below, sequenced in a study of blood T cells in healthy people across ages (dated by TCRdb to the mid-2010s). Receptor amplification or capture employed 5' RACE. Sequencing took place on an Illumina HiSeq 2500. A second PCR of about 7 to 12 cycles was run with a J-beta primer mix and a sample-barcoded 5' primer. TCRdb itself trimmed the public reads at Q25 with fastp, ran MiXCR and retained productive beta chains. CDR3 protein sequences are deduplicated, and each keeps its most common genes and DNA. This sample lists 650,000 to 800,000 distinct CDR3 sequences; about 42% were detected once. The top ten clones comprise nearly 20% of the sample. Source material: blood. Every receptor here comes from a man aged 55 to 69 in good health.

V gene TRBV25-1 combines with J gene TRBJ1-4; 7 positions agree with TRBD1. V lost 6 bases and J lost 8; bases outside the gene matches: 15. Per the germline V gene, CDR1 is MGHDK and CDR2 is SYGVNS. This CDR3 has 16 residues. CDR3 sequence (DNA): TGTGCCAGCAGCGATCAAGGGGGACAGTTGGAAGAAAAACTGTTTTTT. This translates into CASSDQGGQLEEKLFF. Variable domain in full (rest from reference TRBV25-1 and TRBJ1-4): EADIYQTPRYLVIGTGKKITLECSQTMGHDKMYWYQQDPGMELHLIHYSYGVNSTEKGDLSSESTVSRIRTEHFPLTLESARPSHTSQYLCASSDQGGQLEEKLFFGSGTQLSVL.

The chain uses TRBV6-2 or TRBV6-3 and TRBJ1-5; D is unclear. The V end lost 5 bases, the J end lost 3 bases, and 11 bases lay between the germline ends. The germline V gene encodes CDR1 MNHEY and CDR2 SVGEGT. CDR3 length: 14 residues. Written as DNA, the CDR3 is TGTGCCAGCAGTGACGGCAGGAACAATCAGCCCCAGCATTTT. Translation gives CASSDGRNNQPQHF.

This clonotype has more than one count but fewer than ten. The chain uses TRBV12-3 or TRBV12-4 and TRBJ1-2, with D uncertain. Trimming took off 3 bases at V and 8 bases at J, with 10 bases between the two ends. The CDR3 has 12 residues. In DNA form, the CDR3 reads TGTGCCAGCAGTTTTGGTCCGGGGGGCTACACCTTC. Its translation: CASSFGPGGYTF.

This clonotype was picked up a small number of times. The chain is built from TRBV7-3 and TRBJ2-5; 11 bases line up with TRBD2. The germline V gene encodes CDR1 SGHTA and CDR2 FQGTGA. The CDR3 loop spans 16 amino acids. V trimming: 0 bases; J trimming: 5 bases; junction bases outside the gene matches: 5. The CDR3 DNA reads TGTGCCAGCAGCTTAACTAGCGGGGGGGCCAGGGAGACCCAGTACTTC. Encoded protein: CASSLTSGGARETQYF.

This clonotype has only one observation. This CDR3 reads CSASLGGGNSNQPQHF. CDR3 DNA: TGCAGTGCTAGCCTTGGGGGGGGGAATAGCAATCAGCCCCAGCATTTT. V and J are TRBV20-1 and TRBJ1-5, with a tentative D call TRBD1 (5 bases). Germline loops: CDR1 DFQATT, CDR2 SNEGSKA (reference sequence). The V end lost 3 bases, the J end lost 0 bases, and 15 bases lay between the germline ends. This CDR3 has 16 amino acids.

The chain employs TRBV5-1 and TRBJ2-7; 10 bases align to TRBD1. From germline, CDR1 is SGHRS and CDR2 YFSETQ. V was clipped by 2 bases and J by 10 bases; unmatched bases: 9. This CDR3 is built from 14 residues. The CDR3 loop is CASSLNRDRGGQYF. The DNA of the CDR3 is TGCGCCAGCAGCTTAAACCGGGACAGGGGAGGCCAGTACTTC.

The V and J genes are TRBV4-3 and TRBJ2-4, with D unresolved. Near its end, the DNA agrees better with TRBJ2-7, so the J call may be wrong. The V gene's germline CDR1 is LGHNA and CDR2 YSLEER. This CDR3 has 16 residues. In DNA, the CDR3 is TGCGCCAGCAGCCAAGATAACCGGGTTGAGACCTACGAGCAGTACTTC. Its translation is CASSQDNRVETYEQYF.

This clonotype was seen more than once but under ten times. J is TRBJ1-2 and V is TRBV10-3, with D possibly TRBD1 on 5 matching bases. V was pared by 4 bases and J by 10 bases, with 16 bases between. CDR1 is ENHRY and CDR2 is SYGVKD in the germline V gene. This CDR3 spans 13 amino acids. The CDR3 coding sequence is TGTGCCATCAGTGGGGACGGAGTGGGACTCTACACCTTC. Translated, it gives CAISGDGVGLYTF.

The chain has TRBV29-1 and TRBJ2-3, with a tentative D call TRBD2 (5 bases). Germline V CDR1 and CDR2: SQVTM, ANQGSEA. Trimming pared 5 bases from V and 1 base from J, leaving 10 bases between. The CDR3 is made up of 13 amino acids. The chain's CDR3 is CSVQAAGTDTQYF. Here the CDR3 DNA reads TGCAGCGTTCAAGCGGCAGGCACAGATACGCAGTATTTT.

For this clonotype: A much bigger clone sits one base away, suggesting this may be a read error. Written as DNA, the CDR3 is TGTGCCAGCAGCCCCACAGGGGCCGGTGAGCAGTACTTC. It encodes CASSPTGAGEQYF. The V and J genes are TRBV7-2 and TRBJ2-5, with TRBD1 matching 7 bases. The CDR3 runs 13 residues. V dropped 5 bases and J dropped 11; count of bases not matched to a gene: 11. Germline V gene lookup returns CDR1 SGHTA and CDR2 FQGNSA.

The chain has TRBV7-2 and TRBJ2-7; weak D call: TRBD1 (6 bases). The CDR3 runs 14 residues. The ends were cut back, 5 bases at V and 1 base at J, with 12 bases in the middle. The V gene's germline CDR1 is SGHTA and CDR2 FQGNSA. CDR3 region: CASSMAGDSYEQYF. CDR3 DNA: TGTGCCAGCAGCATGGCAGGGGATTCCTACGAGCAGTACTTC.

The rearrangement uses TRBV29-1 and TRBJ1-2; 9 positions agree with TRBD1. V shed 7 bases, J shed 8 bases, and the junction held 5 bases outside the gene matches. The CDR3 loop spans 11 amino acids. Germline assignment: CDR1 SQVTM and CDR2 ANQGSEA. CDR3 region: CSGTGGCGYTF. The CDR3 bases are TGCAGCGGCACAGGGGGCTGCGGCTACACCTTC.

This chain links TRBV4-1 with TRBJ2-3; unclear D gene. This CDR3 is 15 amino acids long. The V end was cut by 1 base, the J end by 6 bases, with 14 bases between. Germline loops: CDR1 MGHRA, CDR2 YSYEKL. The CDR3 DNA sequence: TGCGCCAGCAGCCAAGCGACTCGCGCCACTGATACGCAGTATTTT. Translated: CASSQATRATDTQYF.

Only a few counts were recorded for this clonotype. The chain combines TRBV4-3 with TRBJ2-7; maybe TRBD1 (6 bases). CDR1 LGHNA and CDR2 YSLEER come from the germline V gene. The V end lost 1 base, the J end lost 5 bases, and 12 bases lay between the germline ends. The CDR3 length is 14 residues. The CDR3 sequence: CASSQVDSSNEQYF. CDR3 DNA sequence: TGCGCCAGCAGCCAAGTGGACAGTAGTAACGAGCAGTACTTC.

V is TRBV29-1 and J is TRBJ2-1, with D uncertain. The germline V and J ends were trimmed by 0 bases and 10 bases, with 10 bases remaining between them. Per germline, CDR1 SQVTM and CDR2 ANQGSEA. This CDR3 has 12 residues. CDR3 DNA sequence: TGCAGCGTTGAAGACAATTTTTTAGAGCAGTTCTTC. As protein: CSVEDNFLEQFF.

This clonotype turned up a few times. The chain carries TRBV5-6 and TRBJ2-3, with 8 bases fitting TRBD2. The CDR3 has 17 amino acids. Trimming at V came to 3 bases and at J to 7 bases, leaving 16 bases not matched to a gene. In germline, CDR1 is SGHDT, CDR2 YYEEEE. For the CDR3, the DNA is TGTGCCAGCAGCTCCACCACTCGGCGCGGGGGGACGAATACGCAGTATTTT. Translation: CASSSTTRRGGTNTQYF. Together with reference TRBV5-6 and TRBJ2-3, the CDR3 gives the full variable domain: DAGVTQSPTHLIKTRGQQVTLRCSPKSGHDTVSWYQQALGQGPQFIFQYYEEEERQRGNFPDRFSGHQFPNYSSELNVNALLLGDSALYLCASSSTTRRGGTNTQYFGPGTRLTVL.

The chain is built from TRBV7-8 and TRBJ2-2; D possibly corresponds to TRBD1 (5 bases). Per germline, CDR1 SGHVS and CDR2 FQNEAQ. The CDR3 is made up of 16 amino acids. V shed 5 bases and J shed 0 bases, with 13 bases lying between them. The chain's CDR3 is CASSTGHYANTGELFF. Written as DNA, the CDR3 is TGTGCCAGCAGCACTGGACACTACGCGAACACCGGGGAGCTGTTTTTT.

This chain links TRBV10-3 with TRBJ1-4; 7 bases fit TRBD1. Germline CDR1 is ENHRY and CDR2 is SYGVKD. This CDR3 has 16 residues. The junction had 8 bases not matched to a gene; V was cut back by 3 bases and J by 4 bases. The CDR3 loop is CAISDMEGQINEKLFF. CDR3 bases: TGTGCCATCAGTGATATGGAGGGACAGATTAATGAAAAACTGTTTTTT.

There are a few counts of this clonotype. The junction departs from germline at one end; a sequencing error may be responsible. The genes are TRBV20-1 and TRBJ2-5, with D possibly being TRBD1 (7 bases). Per germline, CDR1 DFQATT and CDR2 SNEGSKA (reference sequence). The CDR3 loop spans 15 amino acids. The CDR3 DNA follows: TGCAGTGCAACGCAGGGGGGAAACGCACAAGAGACCCGGTACTTC. Protein product: CSATQGGNAQETRYF.

This chain links TRBV4-3 with TRBJ2-2; 12 nucleotides match TRBD2. Trimming at V came to 3 bases and at J to 13 bases, leaving 12 bases not matched to a gene. CDR1 and CDR2 from the germline V gene are LGHNA and YSLEER. The length of the CDR3 is 16 residues. CDR3 bases: TGCGCCAGCAGCCAGAAGACTAGCGGGAGACCTATGGGGCTGTTTTTT. This gives the protein CASSQKTSGRPMGLFF.

The rearrangement uses TRBV7-9 and TRBJ1-3; D is unresolved. The CDR3 runs 13 residues. Per germline, CDR1 SEHNR and CDR2 FQNEAQ (reference sequence). The V end was cut by 2 bases, the J end by 2 bases, with 4 bases between. The CDR3 DNA sequence: TGTGCCAGCAGCTTAACAACTGGAAACACCATATATTTT. Translation: CASSLTTGNTIYF.

This clonotype was counted once. This may be a read error, as it is one base from a much larger clone. The gene calls are TRBV11-3 and TRBJ2-5; 13 bases fit TRBD2. TRBJ2-1 matches the DNA end more closely, so the J call is doubtful. Germline V CDR1 and CDR2: SGHNT, YENEEA. The CDR3 is made up of 15 amino acids. CDR3 amino acids: CASSPGLAGVKTQFF. The CDR3 DNA reads TGTGCCAGCAGCCCAGGACTAGCGGGGGTGAAGACCCAGTTCTTC.

This chain connects TRBV7-9 to TRBJ2-5; 10 bases match TRBD1. Germline CDR1 is SEHNR and CDR2 is FQNEAQ (reference sequence). The CDR3 runs to 16 residues. Trimming cost V 1 base and J 0 bases; bases outside gene matches: 2. The CDR3 DNA is TGTGCCAGCAGCTTAGGGGACAGGGGTAACCAAGAGACCCAGTACTTC. Its protein product is CASSLGDRGNQETQYF.

The J gene is TRBJ1-1, the V gene TRBV29-1; TRBD1 aligns across 7 bases. Germline V lookup: CDR1 SQVTM, CDR2 ANQGSEA. V shed 6 bases and J 1 base; nucleotides not matched to a gene: 8. The CDR3 loop spans 14 amino acids. CDR3 sequence reads: CSVTTGIGNTEAFF. The CDR3 DNA follows: TGCAGCGTAACGACAGGGATAGGGAACACTGAAGCTTTCTTT.

The chain carries TRBV20-1 and TRBJ1-2, with 8 bases aligning to TRBD1. Germline values: CDR1 DFQATT, CDR2 SNEGSKA (reference sequence). With V trimmed by 6 bases and J by 5 bases, 8 bases remained unmatched. This CDR3 region has 13 residues. The CDR3 DNA is TGCAGTGCGGGCTCCGGGACAGGATATGGCTACACCTTC. It codes for CSAGSGTGYGYTF.